The 18 T cell receptor beta chains presented below share a single source sample, sequenced in a study of OX40 agonist ivuxolimab in advanced cancers. Produced via immunoSEQ multiplex PCR; TCRdb's table is partial and in-frame only. Among 50,000 to 75,000 clones, over 65% were seen once, and the ten largest hold about 1.6%. The input for sequencing was CD4+ or CD8+ T cells sorted from blood, taken in a trial of the OX40 agonist ivuxolimab. These receptor sequences come from an adult with an advanced solid tumor such as melanoma, head and neck, liver or kidney cancer.

The chain combines TRBV30 with TRBJ1-6; 7 nucleotides align to TRBD1. This CDR3 is built from 16 residues. CDR1 and CDR2 from the germline V gene are GTSNPN and SVGIG (reference sequence). The V gene end was trimmed by 3 bases and the J gene end by 7 bases; junction bases not matched to a gene: 12. In nucleotides, the CDR3 is TGTGCCTGGAGGTCGGGGGCCGGGACAGCGAATTCACCCCTCCACTTT. As protein: CAWRSGAGTANSPLHF.

The rearrangement uses TRBV14 and TRBJ2-7, with unresolved D. CDR3 length: 12 amino acids. The V gene's germline CDR1 is SGHDN and CDR2 FVKESK. V lost 6 bases, J lost 3 bases, and 9 bases lay in between. The CDR3 region is CASSPKGYEQYF. CDR3 nucleotide sequence: TGTGCCAGCAGTCCTAAAGGCTACGAGCAGTACTTC.

The J gene is TRBJ1-5, the V gene TRBV29-1; 7 bases align to TRBD1. Germline V gives CDR1 SQVTM, CDR2 ANQGSEA. J was trimmed by 4 bases and V by 4 bases; bases with no gene match: 4. There are 13 residues in the CDR3. CDR3 coding DNA: TGCAGCGTTGGGGACAGAGTTAATCAGCCCCAGCATTTT. It yields the protein CSVGDRVNQPQHF.

The gene calls are TRBV11-3 and TRBJ2-5; 13 bases agree with TRBD2. Trimming cost V 4 bases and J 5 bases; bases outside gene matches: 4. This CDR3 is built from 15 residues. CDR1 is SGHNT and CDR2 is YENEEA in the germline V gene. The CDR3 nucleotides read TGTGCCAGCAGCTCCGGACTAGCGGGAGTTGAGACCCAGTACTTC. Its translation is CASSSGLAGVETQYF. The variable domain in full, completed from reference TRBV11-3 and TRBJ2-5, reads EAGVVQSPRYKIIEKKQPVAFWCNPISGHNTLYWYLQNLGQGPELLIRYENEEAVDDSQLPKDRFSAERLKGVDSTLKIQPAELGDSAVYLCASSSGLAGVETQYFGPGTRLLVL.

The count of this clone is one. The chain uses TRBV6-6 and TRBJ1-4, with D unclear. Trimming pared 9 bases from V and 5 bases from J, leaving 19 bases between. Germline CDR1 and CDR2: MNHNY and SVGAGI (reference sequence). The CDR3 runs to 15 residues. The DNA of the CDR3 is TGTGCCAGTAGGCGCGGAAGAGAGTTAAATGAAAAACTGTTTTTT. Its protein is CASRRGRELNEKLFF.

The chain recombines TRBV12-5 with TRBJ1-2; D might be TRBD1 (6 bases). V was trimmed by 0 bases and J by 8 bases, leaving 13 bases between them. The CDR3 consists of 14 residues. The V gene's germline CDR1 is LGHNT and CDR2 FRNRAP. The CDR3 is CASGLVQGWGGYTF. In nucleotides, the CDR3 is TGTGCTAGTGGTTTGGTACAGGGATGGGGCGGCTACACCTTC.

The chain employs TRBV18 and TRBJ1-4; D may be TRBD1 (5 bases). The CDR3 contains 13 residues. Trimming stripped 4 bases from V and 7 bases from J, with 10 bases between. The germline V gene has CDR1 KGHSH and CDR2 LQKENI. In DNA, the CDR3 is TGTGCCAGCTCACAAGGGGAGGCTGAAAAACTGTTTTTT. Its protein is CASSQGEAEKLFF.

In its sample, this clone was seen a few times. V usage is TRBV4-2 and J usage is TRBJ2-5, with 7 bases fitting TRBD1. The CDR3 spans 14 residues. CDR1 and CDR2 from the germline V gene are LGHNA and YNFKEQ. The V and J ends lost 3 bases and 5 bases, in that order; junction bases with no gene match: 6. The CDR3, as DNA: TGTGCCAGCAGCCAGAGACAGGGTCCGGAGACCCAGTACTTC. This gives the protein CASSQRQGPETQYF.

The chain couples TRBV30 to TRBJ2-7; D is ambiguous. The CDR3 totals 12 residues. V was trimmed by 3 bases and J by 1 base, leaving 7 bases between them. CDR1 is GTSNPN, CDR2 SVGIG, per germline (reference sequence). CDR3 nucleotide sequence: TGTGCCTGGAGGCCCTTTTCCTACGAGCAGTACTTC. It translates to CAWRPFSYEQYF.

The chain carries TRBV6-5 and TRBJ1-5; D gene ambiguous. V was trimmed by 7 bases and J by 10 bases, leaving 17 bases between them. The germline V gene has CDR1 MNHEY and CDR2 SVGAGI. The CDR3 runs 13 residues. CDR3 nucleotides: TGTGCCAGCAAGTTCTCGTCAATCGCCCCCCAGCATTTT. It translates to CASKFSSIAPQHF.

This chain joins TRBV14 and TRBJ1-2; no clear D gene. Germline CDR1 SGHDN, CDR2 FVKESK. The CDR3 contains 16 residues. V was trimmed by 3 bases and J by 6 bases, leaving 20 bases between them. In DNA, the CDR3 is TGTGCCAGCAGCCACAGTTTCACGGGCTCTTCTAATGGCTACACCTTC. Encoded protein: CASSHSFTGSSNGYTF. Together with reference TRBV14 and TRBJ1-2, the CDR3 gives the full variable domain: EAGVTQFPSHSVIEKGQTVTLRCDPISGHDNLYWYRRVMGKEIKFLLHFVKESKQDESGMPNNRFLAERTGGTYSTLKVQPAELEDSGVYFCASSHSFTGSSNGYTFGSGTRLTVV.

The chain couples TRBV9 to TRBJ2-3, with D tentatively TRBD1 (5 bases). The V gene's germline CDR1 is SGDLS and CDR2 YYNGEE. The CDR3 is 15 residues long. Trimming stripped 5 bases from V and 3 bases from J, with 16 bases between. The CDR3 protein is CASSGVWGDTDTQYF. The CDR3 bases are TGTGCCAGCAGTGGGGTTTGGGGCGATACAGATACGCAGTATTTT.

The rearrangement joins TRBV5-8 to TRBJ2-2; 10 positions match TRBD2. The CDR3 sequence is 15 residues long. V lost 4 bases, J lost 6 bases, and 6 bases stayed unmatched. CDR1 SGHTS and CDR2 YDEGEE come from the germline V gene. CDR3 nucleotides: TGTGCCAGCAGCCTTAGCGGGAGGATTTCCGGGGAGCTGTTTTTT. It codes for CASSLSGRISGELFF.

The chain has TRBV5-4 and TRBJ2-3; the match to TRBD2 covers 8 bases. The length of the CDR3 is 14 residues. CDR1 SGHNT and CDR2 YYREEE come from the germline V gene (reference sequence). Trimming removed 0 bases from V and 6 bases from J; junction bases left unmatched: 3. This CDR3 is CASSLGTSLDTQYF. The CDR3 coding sequence is TGTGCCAGCAGCTTGGGGACTAGCTTGGATACGCAGTATTTT.

The rearrangement links TRBV6-1 to TRBJ1-1; TRBD1 agrees at 10 bases. Germline trimming cut 6 bases from V and 5 bases from J; bases unmatched to any gene: 9. Germline V gene data show CDR1 as MNHNS and CDR2 as SASEGT. The CDR3 extends over 15 amino acids. CDR3 residues: CASSLMGQGLTEAFF. CDR3 DNA sequence: TGTGCCAGCAGCTTGATGGGACAGGGGCTTACTGAAGCTTTCTTT.

Within the sample, this clone is medium-sized. The J gene is TRBJ2-5, the V gene TRBV30; 8 bases line up with TRBD2. The CDR3 has 13 amino acids. Trimming at V came to 2 bases and at J to 5 bases, leaving 4 bases not matched to a gene. The V gene's germline CDR1 is GTSNPN and CDR2 SVGIG (reference sequence). The CDR3 nucleotides read TGTGCCTGGAGTAGCGGGGGAGGGGAGACCCAGTACTTC. Its protein is CAWSSGGGETQYF.

The chain carries TRBV5-1 and TRBJ2-3; perhaps TRBD2 as D (6 bases). This CDR3 has 17 amino acids. Trimming left V 0 bases short and J 0 bases short, with 14 bases between. Germline V lookup: CDR1 SGHRS, CDR2 YFSETQ. The CDR3, as DNA: TGCGCCAGCAGCTTGGGAGGCGGGCGGGGAAGCACAGATACGCAGTATTTT. It specifies CASSLGGGRGSTDTQYF.

This clone is a singleton in its sample. The chain carries TRBV5-1 and TRBJ2-7; perhaps TRBD2 as D (6 bases). The CDR3 contains 12 residues. The V end was cut by 8 bases, the J end by 3 bases, with 12 bases between. From germline, CDR1 is SGHRS and CDR2 YFSETQ. CDR3 region: CARGAGGYEQYF. Written as DNA, the CDR3 is TGCGCCAGGGGAGCGGGTGGCTACGAGCAGTACTTC.